A single sample is the source of the 20 T cell receptor beta chains below, sequenced in a study of T cell responses to AZD1222 COVID-19 vaccine. The repertoire was sequenced with immunoSEQ multiplex PCR; TCRdb's copy has only in-frame clones and lacks some. Of around 130,000 clones listed, about 90% were seen once; the top ten hold approximately 1.5%. The input for sequencing was peripheral blood, taken on day 0 of AZD1222 vaccination. Receptor source: an adult in good health.

The chain has TRBV20-1 and TRBJ1-2; D ambiguous. Germline assignment: CDR1 DFQATT and CDR2 SNEGSKA (reference sequence). With 3 bases removed from V and 5 bases from J, the gap between germline ends came to 13 bases. The length of the CDR3 is 13 residues. CDR3 nucleotide sequence: TGCAGTGCTAGTGGAGGGCGGAAGTATGGCTACACCTTC. Translated, it gives CSASGGRKYGYTF.

This chain uses TRBV5-4 with TRBJ1-2, with D possibly matching TRBD1 (5 bases). Germline V CDR1 and CDR2: SGHNT, YYREEE (reference sequence). The germline V and J ends were trimmed by 0 bases and 4 bases, with 10 bases remaining between them. The CDR3 consists of 14 residues. The CDR3 is CASSLGDGLYGYTF. CDR3 nucleotide sequence: TGTGCCAGCAGCTTGGGGGACGGGCTCTATGGCTACACCTTC.

This clone occurred once. The rearrangement uses TRBV30 and TRBJ1-2; D may be TRBD1 (5 bases). In germline, CDR1 is GTSNPN, CDR2 SVGIG (reference sequence). V was pared by 5 bases and J by 6 bases, with 19 bases between. The CDR3 length is 14 residues. As DNA, the CDR3 is TGTGCCTGGTCCCTGCCTGGGGGAACAAATGGCTACACCTTC. Its protein product is CAWSLPGGTNGYTF.

The chain carries TRBV10-3 and TRBJ2-7, with 9 bases identical to TRBD1. J lost 5 bases, V lost 6 bases, and 8 bases had no gene match. The CDR3 runs to 14 residues. Germline V CDR1 and CDR2: ENHRY, SYGVKD. The CDR3 region is CAISLGQGSDEQYF. The CDR3 bases are TGTGCCATCAGCTTAGGACAGGGGAGTGACGAGCAGTACTTC.

The rearrangement joins TRBV6-1 to TRBJ1-2; D is ambiguous. The V and J ends lost 1 base and 8 bases respectively, with 11 bases between them. CDR1 and CDR2 (germline): MNHNS, SASEGT. There are 13 residues in the CDR3. DNA of the CDR3: TGTGCCAGCAGTGAAGTTGATCGTCAAGGCTACACCTTC. Translation gives CASSEVDRQGYTF.

This sequence joins TRBV20-1 and TRBJ1-3; 10 bases are a match to TRBD1. Trimming at V came to 3 bases and at J to 6 bases, leaving 2 bases not matched to a gene. Germline CDR1 reads DFQATT; CDR2 reads SNEGSKA (reference sequence). The CDR3 length is 13 residues. CDR3 loop: CSASGTGANTIYF. The CDR3 nucleotides are TGCAGTGCTAGTGGGACAGGGGCAAACACCATATATTTT.

The rearrangement links TRBV9 to TRBJ2-1; 9 nucleotides match TRBD2. Looked up from germline, CDR1 is SGDLS and CDR2 is YYNGEE. J was trimmed by 10 bases and V by 0 bases; bases with no gene match: 8. CDR3 length: 15 residues. Here the CDR3 DNA reads TGTGCCAGCAGCGTAGAGGCTAGCGGGATTCAGGAGCAGTTCTTC. Its protein is CASSVEASGIQEQFF.

This clone has just one count. This chain links TRBV6-5 with TRBJ1-1; D not resolved. The CDR3 covers 16 residues. Trimming took 0 bases from V and 0 from J, leaving 11 bases between them. Germline-derived CDR1 and CDR2 are MNHEY and SVGAGI. The CDR3 sequence is CASSYSIVGLNTEAFF. The CDR3 nucleotides read TGTGCCAGCAGTTACTCGATTGTGGGCCTGAACACTGAAGCTTTCTTT.

The CDR3 DNA sequence: TGTGCCAGTAGTATAGGGCCCCCCTCCGCCCAGCATTTT. Protein: CASSIGPPSAQHF. The V call is TRBV19, the J call TRBJ1-5; D ambiguous. The CDR3 has 13 amino acids. V lost 1 base and J 11 bases, leaving 12 bases between the germline ends. Per the germline V gene, CDR1 is LNHDA and CDR2 is SQIVND (reference sequence).

This clone was observed a handful of times. The chain has TRBV4-3 and TRBJ2-1; D ambiguous. V lost 0 bases to trimming and J lost 12 bases, with 18 bases between them. Germline assignment: CDR1 LGHNA and CDR2 YSLEER. There are 15 residues in the CDR3. This chain's CDR3 is CASSQDGPPASSQFF. The CDR3 DNA follows: TGCGCCAGCAGCCAAGATGGGCCTCCCGCATCTTCGCAGTTCTTC.

The chain is built from TRBV11-2 and TRBJ1-6; TRBD1 might be the D (5 bases). Germline loops: CDR1 SGHAT, CDR2 FQNNGV. V dropped 6 bases and J dropped 4 bases, with 19 bases sitting between them. The CDR3 length is 17 residues. The CDR3 region is CASRTGRRATYNSPLHF. The CDR3, as DNA: TGTGCCAGCAGAACGGGACGGAGGGCAACATATAATTCACCCCTCCACTTT.

J is TRBJ1-1 and V is TRBV12-3 or TRBV12-4; no clear D. This CDR3 has 12 residues. The germline V and J ends were trimmed by 0 bases and 8 bases, with 7 bases remaining between them. As DNA, the CDR3 is TGTGCCAGCAGTTTAGCAGGCAGGGAAGCTTTCTTT. Protein: CASSLAGREAFF.

This clone was seen more than once but under ten times. The chain carries TRBV3-1 (or the pseudogene TRBV3-2) and TRBJ1-3, with 8 nucleotides matching TRBD1. In germline, CDR1 is LGHDT, CDR2 YNNKEL (reference sequence). Germline trimming cut 4 bases from V and 0 bases from J; bases unmatched to any gene: 5. The CDR3 totals 16 residues. This CDR3 is CASSPWTGSSGNTIYF. The CDR3, as DNA: TGTGCCAGCAGCCCATGGACAGGGAGCTCTGGAAACACCATATATTTT.

With regard to this clone: Relative to the germline gene, one junction end is altered; a read error may explain this. The chain employs TRBV7-7 and TRBJ2-5; D unresolved. The CDR3 covers 13 residues. Germline V CDR1 and CDR2: SSHAT, FNYEAQ (reference sequence). In DNA form, the CDR3 reads TGTGCTAGCAGCTTAAGCAGCCAAGAGACCCAGTACTTC. Translating it yields CASSLSSQETQYF.

In DNA, the CDR3 is TGTGCCAGCTCTGACTCCCCGGGACCGGCCTCGGGAGGAAACACCATATATTTT. Translated: CASSDSPGPASGGNTIYF. The chain combines TRBV18 with TRBJ1-3; maybe TRBD1 (5 bases). Germline assignment: CDR1 KGHSH and CDR2 LQKENI. The CDR3 contains 18 residues. Trimming left V 6 bases short and J 4 bases short, with 25 bases between.

The chain recombines TRBV30 with TRBJ1-5; D call uncertain. The CDR3 loop spans 14 amino acids. Germline CDR1 and CDR2: GTSNPN and SVGIG (reference sequence). V lost 1 base, J lost 1 base, and 8 bases lay in between. The CDR3 region has the DNA TGTGCCTGGAGTGGGAGATCGAGCAATCAGCCCCAGCATTTT. It yields the protein CAWSGRSSNQPQHF.

The chain joins TRBV5-1 to TRBJ2-1, with D possibly being TRBD1 or TRBD2 (6 bases each). V gave up 4 bases and J gave up 4 bases, with 12 bases separating them. Germline CDR1 SGHRS, CDR2 YFSETQ. CDR3 length equals 14 residues. The CDR3 DNA is TGCGCCAGCAGCCCCCGGGGGCGGTACAATGAGCAGTTCTTC. As protein: CASSPRGRYNEQFF.

The V call is TRBV7-2, the J call TRBJ2-2; 14 bases are a match to TRBD2. This CDR3 spans 17 amino acids. CDR1 and CDR2 (germline): SGHTA, FQGNSA. V trimming: 4 bases; J trimming: 7 bases; junction bases outside the gene matches: 8. CDR3 sequence: CASSWTGTSGSHGELFF. In nucleotides, the CDR3 is TGTGCCAGCAGCTGGACCGGGACTAGCGGGAGTCACGGGGAGCTGTTTTTT.

This clone was observed a single time. The CDR3 DNA sequence: TGTGCCAGCACCCGGACTAGTCTAAGAACCTACGAGCAGTACTTC. It yields the protein CASTRTSLRTYEQYF. The chain uses TRBV6-5 and TRBJ2-7; 7 bases match TRBD2. Trimming removed 7 bases from V and 2 bases from J; junction bases left unmatched: 11. From germline, CDR1 is MNHEY and CDR2 SVGAGI. The CDR3 has 15 amino acids.

The chain combines TRBV6-5 with TRBJ2-3; no clear D. There are 14 residues in the CDR3. Trimming took 2 bases from V and 1 from J, leaving 7 bases between them. The germline V gene encodes CDR1 MNHEY and CDR2 SVGAGI. The CDR3 here is CASSYVVGTDTQYF. As DNA, the CDR3 is TGTGCCAGCAGTTACGTGGTCGGCACAGATACGCAGTATTTT.